This TCR beta chain was recovered during a study of T cells after somatic rescue of genetic block. Using immunoSEQ multiplex PCR, the repertoire was profiled, and TCRdb retains in-frame clones only, with some absent. The data contain 45,000 to 55,000 clones, 95% to 96% of them seen just once; the ten biggest clones take up under 0.095%. The CDR3 is 8 residues long. The germline CDR1 and CDR2 sequences are MDHEN and SYDVKM. The chain is built from TRBV28 and TRBJ2-7; D gene unclear. The sequenced material came from peripheral blood mononuclear cells (PBMCs). The receptor was derived from a child under two years old. The CDR3 protein is CAGNEQYF. The CDR3 DNA sequence: TGTGCTGGGAACGAGCAGTACTTC.